One and the same sample provided the 14 T cell receptor beta chains below, sequenced in a study of cytomegalovirus exposure and HLA in healthy donors. PCR primers comprised 60 Vbeta and 13 Jbeta primers. The repertoire was sequenced with immunoSEQ multiplex PCR; TCRdb's copy has only in-frame clones and lacks some. The profile covers around 200,000 clones, with under 85% appearing a single time and around 9.6% taken by the ten largest. Sample: PBMCs. These receptor sequences come from a woman aged 45-65 years in good health and CMV-seropositive.

The V gene is TRBV2, the J gene TRBJ2-7; 9 nucleotides align to TRBD1. This CDR3 region has 15 residues. The ends lost 8 bases at V and 6 bases at J; junction bases unmatched: 14. Germline V gene lookup returns CDR1 SNHLY and CDR2 FYNNEI. CDR3 in amino acids: CASPPGTGTGTEQYF. In DNA, the CDR3 is TGTGCCAGCCCGCCGGGAACCGGGACAGGGACCGAGCAGTACTTC.

This clone appeared a few times. The chain joins TRBV9 to TRBJ2-2; D gene ambiguous. The V and J ends lost 1 base and 6 bases respectively, with 7 bases between them. Germline CDR1 is SGDLS and CDR2 is YYNGEE. The CDR3 covers 13 residues. The CDR3 loop reads CASSVLVSGELFF. The CDR3, as DNA: TGTGCCAGCAGCGTACTAGTTTCCGGGGAGCTGTTTTTT.

The rearrangement joins TRBV11-3 to TRBJ2-7, with D possibly matching TRBD2 (7 bases). Germline values: CDR1 SGHNT, CDR2 YENEEA. This CDR3 contains 13 residues. Trimming removed 1 base from V and 5 bases from J, with 9 bases in between. Written as DNA, the CDR3 is TGTGCCAGCAGCTTAGCGGGGGGCCACGAGCAGTACTTC. Translation gives CASSLAGGHEQYF.

The chain employs TRBV5-4 and TRBJ2-7, with 7 bases that match TRBD2. The trim removed 0 bases at V and 6 bases at J, leaving 6 bases unmatched. The CDR3 is made up of 14 amino acids. The germline V gene encodes CDR1 SGHNT and CDR2 YYREEE (reference sequence). Written as DNA, the CDR3 is TGTGCCAGCAGCTTGGGACTAGCATCTGCCGAGCAGTACTTC. It specifies CASSLGLASAEQYF.

This clone appeared a single time. The CDR3 loop is CASSLASGGSTDTQYF. The CDR3 nucleotides read TGCGCCAGCAGCTTGGCCTCGGGGGGGAGCACAGATACGCAGTATTTT. The rearrangement links TRBV5-1 to TRBJ2-3; 8 bases map to TRBD2. The CDR3 length is 16 residues. CDR1 and CDR2 from the germline V gene are SGHRS and YFSETQ. Germline trimming cut 0 bases from V and 0 bases from J; bases unmatched to any gene: 3.

The genes are TRBV7-3 and TRBJ2-5; D perhaps matches TRBD1 (6 bases). CDR3 length: 14 residues. V was clipped by 3 bases and J by 4 bases, with 12 bases between them. The germline V gene has CDR1 SGHTA and CDR2 FQGTGA. The CDR3 loop reads CASSLNLQGETQYF. The CDR3 nucleotides read TGTGCCAGCAGCTTGAACCTACAGGGAGAGACCCAGTACTTC.

The chain recombines TRBV30 with TRBJ1-3; no clear D. Germline CDR1 GTSNPN, CDR2 SVGIG (reference sequence). CDR3 length: 12 residues. Trimming stripped 5 bases from V and 0 bases from J, with 5 bases between. CDR3 nucleotides: TGTGCCTGGCTTAGCTCTGGAAACACCATATATTTT. It specifies CAWLSSGNTIYF.

This chain connects TRBV10-3 to TRBJ2-1; 10 bases agree with TRBD2. Germline CDR1 is ENHRY and CDR2 is SYGVKD. Trimming at V came to 6 bases and at J to 4 bases, leaving 9 bases not matched to a gene. This CDR3 has 16 residues. Here the CDR3 DNA reads TGTGCCATCAGGAACCAACTAGCGGGGAAGTACAATGAGCAGTTCTTC. It is translated as CAIRNQLAGKYNEQFF.

This chain uses TRBV5-1 with TRBJ2-4, with TRBD2 as a possible D gene (7 bases). There are 16 residues in the CDR3. The V end lost 2 bases, the J end lost 3 bases, and 15 bases lay between the germline ends. The germline V gene has CDR1 SGHRS and CDR2 YFSETQ. CDR3 protein: CASSFIGGGGKNIQYF. DNA for the CDR3: TGCGCCAGCAGCTTCATTGGGGGGGGCGGCAAAAACATTCAGTACTTC.

This clone was counted a few times. This chain uses TRBV19 with TRBJ1-2, with D perhaps matching TRBD1 (5 bases). The germline CDR1 and CDR2 sequences are LNHDA and SQIVND (reference sequence). V was pared by 6 bases and J by 5 bases, with 22 bases between. This CDR3 has 16 residues. The CDR3 sequence: CASRRLDGRQPYGYTF. In DNA form, the CDR3 reads TGTGCCAGTAGGCGCTTGGACGGACGACAGCCGTATGGCTACACCTTC. The full variable domain, rest sourced from reference TRBV19 and TRBJ1-2, is DGGITQSPKYLFRKEGQNVTLSCEQNLNHDAMYWYRQDPGQGLRLIYYSQIVNDFQKGDIAEGYSVSREKKESFPLTVTSAQKNPTAFYLCASRRLDGRQPYGYTFGSGTRLTVV.

The chain joins TRBV4-1 to TRBJ1-2; D unclear. Germline V gene sequence: CDR1 MGHRA, CDR2 YSYEKL. This CDR3 has 16 residues. V gave up 4 bases and J gave up 2 bases, with 17 bases separating them. The CDR3 loop reads CASSPQDGVKNYGYTF. CDR3 in DNA: TGCGCCAGCAGCCCCCAAGACGGAGTCAAAAACTATGGCTACACCTTC.

This clone was detected a few times. This sequence joins TRBV7-6 and TRBJ1-1, with D maybe TRBD1 (6 bases). The length of the CDR3 is 12 residues. The germline V and J ends were trimmed by 5 bases and 8 bases, with 12 bases remaining between them. Looked up from germline, CDR1 is SGHVS and CDR2 is FNYEAQ. CDR3 DNA: TGTGCCAGCAGCCGCACAGGGCTGGAAGCTTTCTTT. Protein: CASSRTGLEAFF.

The J gene is TRBJ1-6, the V gene TRBV7-8; D gene unclear. Germline V lookup: CDR1 SGHVS, CDR2 FQNEAQ. This CDR3 is built from 16 residues. V shed 7 bases and J shed 6 bases, with 19 bases lying between them. The CDR3, as DNA: TGTGCCAGCACCCGAGAGGGCAGCGCGAGTAATTCACCCCTCCACTTT. Translated, it gives CASTREGSASNSPLHF.

The chain combines TRBV18 with TRBJ2-3, with D tentatively TRBD2 (6 bases). This CDR3 contains 13 residues. Germline values: CDR1 KGHSH, CDR2 LQKENI. Trimming left V 3 bases short and J 15 bases short, with 19 bases between. The CDR3 spells CASSPRGTGIPYF. Written as DNA, the CDR3 is TGTGCCAGCTCACCTCGTGGGACTGGGATTCCCTATTTT.